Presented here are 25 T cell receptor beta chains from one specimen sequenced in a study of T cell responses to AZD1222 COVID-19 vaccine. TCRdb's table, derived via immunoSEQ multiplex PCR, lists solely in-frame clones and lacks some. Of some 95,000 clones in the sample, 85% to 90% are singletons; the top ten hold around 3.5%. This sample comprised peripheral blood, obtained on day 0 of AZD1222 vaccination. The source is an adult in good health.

CDR3 in amino acids: CASSSDRVDTQYF. The CDR3 bases are TGTGCCAGCAGCTCTGACAGGGTGGATACGCAGTATTTT. The chain combines TRBV11-2 with TRBJ2-3; 7 bases agree with TRBD1. The CDR3 extends over 13 amino acids. Germline lookup yields CDR1 SGHAT and CDR2 FQNNGV. Trimming at V came to 4 bases and at J to 6 bases, leaving 4 bases not matched to a gene.

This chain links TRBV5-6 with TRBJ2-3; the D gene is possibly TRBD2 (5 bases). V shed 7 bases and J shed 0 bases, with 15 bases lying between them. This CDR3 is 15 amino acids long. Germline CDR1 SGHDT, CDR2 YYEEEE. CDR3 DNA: TGTGCCAGCGGTTCTAGCAGTGGTAGCACAGATACGCAGTATTTT. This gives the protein CASGSSSGSTDTQYF. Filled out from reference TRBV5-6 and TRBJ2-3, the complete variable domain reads DAGVTQSPTHLIKTRGQQVTLRCSPKSGHDTVSWYQQALGQGPQFIFQYYEEEERQRGNFPDRFSGHQFPNYSSELNVNALLLGDSALYLCASGSSSGSTDTQYFGPGTRLTVL.

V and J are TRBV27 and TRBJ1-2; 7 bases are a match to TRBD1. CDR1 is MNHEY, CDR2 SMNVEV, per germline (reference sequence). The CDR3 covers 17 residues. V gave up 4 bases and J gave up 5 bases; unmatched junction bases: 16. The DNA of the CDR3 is TGTGCCAGCAGTTCTCGGGAGGGGGCGCTGATGGGATATGGCTACACCTTC. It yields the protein CASSSREGALMGYGYTF.

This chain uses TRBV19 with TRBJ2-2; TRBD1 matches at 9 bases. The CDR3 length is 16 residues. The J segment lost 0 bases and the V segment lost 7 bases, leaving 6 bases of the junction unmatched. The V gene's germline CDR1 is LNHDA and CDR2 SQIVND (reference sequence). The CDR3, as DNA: TGTGCCAGTACCCGTACAGGGGGCTCGAACACCGGGGAGCTGTTTTTT. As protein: CASTRTGGSNTGELFF.

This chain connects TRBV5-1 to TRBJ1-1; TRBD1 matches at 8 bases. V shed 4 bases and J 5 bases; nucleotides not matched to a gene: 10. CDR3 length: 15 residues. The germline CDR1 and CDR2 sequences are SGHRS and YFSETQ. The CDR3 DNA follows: TGCGCCAGCAGCGAGAGGACAGGGATGTCAACTGAAGCTTTCTTT. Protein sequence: CASSERTGMSTEAFF.

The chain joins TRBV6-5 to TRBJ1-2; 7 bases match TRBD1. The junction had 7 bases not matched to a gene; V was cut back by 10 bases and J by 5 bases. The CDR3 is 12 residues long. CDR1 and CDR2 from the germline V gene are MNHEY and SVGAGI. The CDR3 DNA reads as TGTGCCACACGTAACAGGGGATATGGCTACACCTTC. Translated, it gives CATRNRGYGYTF.

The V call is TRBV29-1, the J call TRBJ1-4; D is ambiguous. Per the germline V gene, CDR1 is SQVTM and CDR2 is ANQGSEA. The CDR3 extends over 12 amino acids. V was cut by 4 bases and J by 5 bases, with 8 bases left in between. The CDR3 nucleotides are TGCAGCGTTGGTCGGCCGAATGAAAAACTGTTTTTT. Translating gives CSVGRPNEKLFF.

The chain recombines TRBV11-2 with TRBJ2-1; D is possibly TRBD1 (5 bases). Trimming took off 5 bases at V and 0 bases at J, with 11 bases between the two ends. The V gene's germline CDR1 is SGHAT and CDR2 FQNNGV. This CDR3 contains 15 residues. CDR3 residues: CASSIRQSSYNEQFF. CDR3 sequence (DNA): TGTGCCAGCAGCATACGACAGAGCTCCTACAATGAGCAGTTCTTC. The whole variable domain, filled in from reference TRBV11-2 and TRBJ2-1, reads EAGVAQSPRYKIIEKRQSVAFWCNPISGHATLYWYQQILGQGPKLLIQFQNNGVVDDSQLPKDRFSAERLKGVDSTLKIQPAKLEDSAVYLCASSIRQSSYNEQFFGPGTRLTVL.

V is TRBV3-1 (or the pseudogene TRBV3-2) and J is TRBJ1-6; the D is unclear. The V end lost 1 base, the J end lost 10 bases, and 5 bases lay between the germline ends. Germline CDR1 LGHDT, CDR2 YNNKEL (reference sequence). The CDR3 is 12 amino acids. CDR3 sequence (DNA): TGTGCCAGCAGCCAAGCGCGGTCACCCCTCCACTTT. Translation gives CASSQARSPLHF.

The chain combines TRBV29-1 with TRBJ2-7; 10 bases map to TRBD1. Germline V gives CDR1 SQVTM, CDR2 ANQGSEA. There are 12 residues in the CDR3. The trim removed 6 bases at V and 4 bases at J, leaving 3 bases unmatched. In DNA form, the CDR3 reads TGCAGCGTACGGACAGGGGGGTACGAGCAGTACTTC. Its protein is CSVRTGGYEQYF.

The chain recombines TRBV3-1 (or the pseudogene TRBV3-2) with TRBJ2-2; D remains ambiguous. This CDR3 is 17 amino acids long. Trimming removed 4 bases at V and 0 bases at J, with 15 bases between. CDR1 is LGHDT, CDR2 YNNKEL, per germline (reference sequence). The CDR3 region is CASSPRSRGTNTGELFF. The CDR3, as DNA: TGTGCCAGCAGCCCAAGATCACGCGGAACGAACACCGGGGAGCTGTTTTTT.

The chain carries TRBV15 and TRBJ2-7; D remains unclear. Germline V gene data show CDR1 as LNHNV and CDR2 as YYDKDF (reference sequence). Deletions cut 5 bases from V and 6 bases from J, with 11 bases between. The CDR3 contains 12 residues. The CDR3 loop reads CATSRLGSEQYF. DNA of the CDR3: TGTGCCACCAGCCGTCTCGGAAGCGAGCAGTACTTC.

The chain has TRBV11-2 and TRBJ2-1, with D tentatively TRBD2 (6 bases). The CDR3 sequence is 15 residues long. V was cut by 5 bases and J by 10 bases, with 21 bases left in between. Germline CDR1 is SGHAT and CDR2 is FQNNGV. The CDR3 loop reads CASSPAGGFNLEQFF. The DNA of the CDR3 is TGTGCCAGCAGCCCCGCTGGGGGGTTCAACTTGGAGCAGTTCTTC.

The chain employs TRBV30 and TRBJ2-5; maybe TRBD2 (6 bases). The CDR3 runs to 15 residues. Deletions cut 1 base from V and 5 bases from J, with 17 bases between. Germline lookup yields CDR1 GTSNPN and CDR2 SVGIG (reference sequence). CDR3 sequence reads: CAWSAIGRQGETQYF. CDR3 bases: TGTGCCTGGAGTGCAATAGGGAGGCAAGGGGAGACCCAGTACTTC.

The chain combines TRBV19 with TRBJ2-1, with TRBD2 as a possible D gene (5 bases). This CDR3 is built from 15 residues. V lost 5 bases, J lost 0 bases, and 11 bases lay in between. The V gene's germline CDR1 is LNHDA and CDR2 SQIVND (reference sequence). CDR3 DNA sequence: TGTGCCAGTAGTCTGGACGGGAACTCCTACAATGAGCAGTTCTTC. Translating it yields CASSLDGNSYNEQFF.

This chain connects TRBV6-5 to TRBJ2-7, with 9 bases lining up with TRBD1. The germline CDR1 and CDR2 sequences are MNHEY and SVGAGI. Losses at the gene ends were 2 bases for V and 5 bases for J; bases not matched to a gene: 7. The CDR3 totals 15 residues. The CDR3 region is CASSYGTQGANEQYF. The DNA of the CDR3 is TGTGCCAGCAGTTACGGCACACAGGGGGCGAACGAGCAGTACTTC.

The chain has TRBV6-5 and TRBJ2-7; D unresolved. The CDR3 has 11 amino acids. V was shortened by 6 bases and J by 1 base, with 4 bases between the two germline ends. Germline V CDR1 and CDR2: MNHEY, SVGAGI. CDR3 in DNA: TGTGCCAGCAGGAATTCCTACGAGCAGTACTTC. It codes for CASRNSYEQYF.

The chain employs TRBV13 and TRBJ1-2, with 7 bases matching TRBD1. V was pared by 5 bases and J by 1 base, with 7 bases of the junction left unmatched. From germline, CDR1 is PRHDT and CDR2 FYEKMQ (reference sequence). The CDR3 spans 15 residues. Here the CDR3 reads CASSRTGALNYGYTF. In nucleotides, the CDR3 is TGTGCCAGCAGCCGAACAGGGGCTCTTAACTATGGCTACACCTTC.

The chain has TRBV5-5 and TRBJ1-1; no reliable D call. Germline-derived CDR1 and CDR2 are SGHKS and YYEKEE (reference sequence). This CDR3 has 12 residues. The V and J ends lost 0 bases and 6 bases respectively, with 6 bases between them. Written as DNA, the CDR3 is TGTGCCAGCAGCTTGGTTGTTGCTGAAGCTTTCTTT. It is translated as CASSLVVAEAFF.

In nucleotides, the CDR3 is TGCAGCGTCGAGCTAGCGGGGGCCCAGGATACGCAGTATTTT. It encodes CSVELAGAQDTQYF. The chain couples TRBV29-1 to TRBJ2-3, with TRBD2 identical over 10 bases. The CDR3 loop spans 14 amino acids. In germline, CDR1 is SQVTM, CDR2 ANQGSEA. V gave up 6 bases and J gave up 6 bases; unmatched junction bases: 9.

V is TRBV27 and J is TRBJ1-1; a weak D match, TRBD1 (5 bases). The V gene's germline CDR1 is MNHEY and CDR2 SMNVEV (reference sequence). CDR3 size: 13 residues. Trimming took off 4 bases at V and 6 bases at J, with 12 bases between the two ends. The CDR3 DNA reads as TGTGCCAGCAGTTGGGGGGGTTTGTCTGAAGCTTTCTTT. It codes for CASSWGGLSEAFF.

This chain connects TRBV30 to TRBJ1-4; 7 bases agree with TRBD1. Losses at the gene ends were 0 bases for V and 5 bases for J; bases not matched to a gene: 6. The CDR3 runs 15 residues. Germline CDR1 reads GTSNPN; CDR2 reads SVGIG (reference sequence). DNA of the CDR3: TGTGCCTGGAGTGTACGGGACAGAAGAAATGAAAAACTGTTTTTT. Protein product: CAWSVRDRRNEKLFF.

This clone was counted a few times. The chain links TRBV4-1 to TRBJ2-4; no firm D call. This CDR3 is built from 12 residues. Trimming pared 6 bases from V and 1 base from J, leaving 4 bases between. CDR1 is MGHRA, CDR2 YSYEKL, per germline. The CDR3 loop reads CASRGAKNIQYF. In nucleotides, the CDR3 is TGCGCCAGCAGGGGGGCCAAAAACATTCAGTACTTC.

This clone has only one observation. CDR3 sequence reads: CASSPTSGEADTQYF. Here the CDR3 DNA reads TGTGCCAGCAGCCCGACTAGCGGGGAAGCAGATACGCAGTATTTT. This chain links TRBV5-4 with TRBJ2-3; TRBD2 matches at 11 bases. V dropped 4 bases and J dropped 4; count of bases not matched to a gene: 5. This CDR3 is built from 15 residues. Looked up from germline, CDR1 is SGHNT and CDR2 is YYREEE (reference sequence).

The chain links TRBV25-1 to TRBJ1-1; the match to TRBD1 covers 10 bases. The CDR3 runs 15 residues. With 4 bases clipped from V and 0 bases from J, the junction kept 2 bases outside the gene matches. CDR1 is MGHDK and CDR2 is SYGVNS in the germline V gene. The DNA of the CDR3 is TGTGCCAGCAGTGCCGACAGGGGGCTGAACACTGAAGCTTTCTTT. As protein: CASSADRGLNTEAFF.